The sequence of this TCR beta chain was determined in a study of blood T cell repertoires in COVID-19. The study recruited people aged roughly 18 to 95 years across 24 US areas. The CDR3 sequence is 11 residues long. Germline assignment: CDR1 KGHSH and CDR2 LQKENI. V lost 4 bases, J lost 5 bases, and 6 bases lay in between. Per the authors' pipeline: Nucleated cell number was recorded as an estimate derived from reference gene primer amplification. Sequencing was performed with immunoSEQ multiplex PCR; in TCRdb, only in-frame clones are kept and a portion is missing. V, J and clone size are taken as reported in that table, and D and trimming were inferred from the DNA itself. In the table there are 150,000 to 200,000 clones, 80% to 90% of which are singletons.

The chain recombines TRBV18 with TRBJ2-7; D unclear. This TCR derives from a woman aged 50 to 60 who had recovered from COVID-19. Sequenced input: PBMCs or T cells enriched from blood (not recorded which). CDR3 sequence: CASSLPNEQYF. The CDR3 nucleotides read TGTGCCAGCTCACTCCCCAACGAGCAGTACTTC.